This TCR beta chain was found in a study of response to subunit inactivated influenza vaccine. Study-wide findings and caveats: After each seasonal influenza vaccination, few new T cells are recruited, the authors suggested.

This clonotype was counted ten times or more. Antigen specificity is unknown. The CDR3 is made up of 16 amino acids. With 3 bases clipped from V and 1 base from J, the junction kept 6 bases outside the gene matches. Germline CDR1 and CDR2: LGHNA and YNFKEQ. Each CDR3 protein is one row after TCRdb ran MiXCR on the RT-PCR reads. The table records about 180,000 distinct CDR3 sequences, around a tenth of them present only once. The chain employs TRBV4-2 and TRBJ1-1; 9 positions match TRBD1. Sequenced here: non-naive T cells sorted from PBMCs, sampled on the day of vaccination. The clonotype was recovered from a man aged 50-59 years who received an inactivated influenza vaccine. CDR3 amino acids: CASSHNTGGRNTEAFF. The CDR3 bases are TGTGCCAGCAGCCATAACACAGGGGGCCGGAACACTGAAGCTTTCTTT.